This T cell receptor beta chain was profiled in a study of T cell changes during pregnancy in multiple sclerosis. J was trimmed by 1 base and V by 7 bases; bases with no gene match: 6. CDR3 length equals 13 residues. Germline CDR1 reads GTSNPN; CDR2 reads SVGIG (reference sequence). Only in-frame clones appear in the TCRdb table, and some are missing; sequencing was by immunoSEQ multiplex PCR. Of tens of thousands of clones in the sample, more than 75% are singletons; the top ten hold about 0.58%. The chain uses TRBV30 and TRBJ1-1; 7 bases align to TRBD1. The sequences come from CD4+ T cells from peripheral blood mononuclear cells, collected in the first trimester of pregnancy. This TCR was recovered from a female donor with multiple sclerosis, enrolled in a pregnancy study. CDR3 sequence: CAYYRGSNTEAFF. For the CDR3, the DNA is TGTGCCTATTACAGGGGATCGAACACTGAAGCTTTCTTT.